The 21 T cell receptor beta chains below come from one sample, sequenced in a study of blood T cell repertoires in COVID-19. Here immunoSEQ multiplex PCR was the method, and the copy in TCRdb shows in-frame clones only, minus some. The data show around 370,000 clones, more than 70% seen once. Sequencing input: PBMCs or T cells enriched from blood (not recorded which). The receptors derive from a woman aged 18-30 years who had recovered from COVID-19.

This clone was found once. CDR3 loop: CASRNVGGLPGNTIYF. In nucleotides, the CDR3 is TGTGCCAGCAGGAACGTCGGGGGATTGCCTGGAAACACCATATATTTT. The rearrangement links TRBV2 to TRBJ1-3; tentatively, D is TRBD1 (5 bases). Germline values: CDR1 SNHLY, CDR2 FYNNEI. Between the trimmed V and J ends, which lost 6 bases and 2 bases, there was a span of 17 bases. This CDR3 is built from 16 residues.

A few counts support this clone. In DNA form, the CDR3 reads TGTGCCAGCAGTGAAATTGTTGGTACTAGCTCTGGAAACACCATATATTTT. Protein sequence: CASSEIVGTSSGNTIYF. The V and J genes are TRBV6-1 and TRBJ1-3; D remains ambiguous. V gave up 2 bases and J gave up 0 bases, with 14 bases separating them. Germline V gives CDR1 MNHNS, CDR2 SASEGT. CDR3 length: 17 residues.

In nucleotides, the CDR3 is TGCGCCAGCAGCCCCAGCGAAGACCGCCGGGGTGAGCAGTTCTTC. Amino acids: CASSPSEDRRGEQFF. V usage is TRBV5-1 and J usage is TRBJ2-1, with a tentative D call TRBD2 (5 bases). The CDR3 is made up of 15 amino acids. CDR1 is SGHRS, CDR2 YFSETQ, per germline. Trimming took off 4 bases at V and 9 bases at J, with 20 bases between the two ends.

This rearrangement joins TRBV7-9 to TRBJ1-2, with unresolved D. Per the germline V gene, CDR1 is SEHNR and CDR2 is FQNEAQ (reference sequence). Trimming took off 2 bases at V and 6 bases at J, with 16 bases between the two ends. The CDR3 contains 15 residues. The CDR3 here is CASSLLLRGSDGYTF. CDR3 coding DNA: TGTGCCAGCAGCTTACTTTTAAGAGGATCTGATGGCTACACCTTC. Full variable domain (rest looked up from reference TRBV7-9 and TRBJ1-2): DTGVSQNPRHKITKRGQNVTFRCDPISEHNRLYWYRQTLGQGPEFLTYFQNEAQLEKSRLLSDRFSAERPKGSFSTLEIQRTEQGDSAMYLCASSLLLRGSDGYTFGSGTRLTVV.

The J gene is TRBJ2-1, the V gene TRBV5-4; D gene unclear. Trimming removed 5 bases from V and 4 bases from J, with 13 bases in between. Per the germline V gene, CDR1 is SGHNT and CDR2 is YYREEE (reference sequence). CDR3 length equals 14 residues. The CDR3, as DNA: TGTGCCAGCAGTCCCATCGGTCAATACAATGAGCAGTTCTTC. Translation gives CASSPIGQYNEQFF. Drawing the rest from reference TRBV5-4 and TRBJ2-1, the complete variable domain is ETGVTQSPTHLIKTRGQQVTLRCSSQSGHNTVSWYQQALGQGPQFIFQYYREEENGRGNFPPRFSGLQFPNYSSELNVNALELDDSALYLCASSPIGQYNEQFFGPGTRLTVL.

The V gene is TRBV7-8, the J gene TRBJ2-7; weak D call: TRBD2 (5 bases). The CDR3 is 19 amino acids. CDR1 and CDR2 from the germline V gene are SGHVS and FQNEAQ. The ends were cut back, 4 bases at V and 9 bases at J, with 34 bases in the middle. The DNA of the CDR3 is TGTGCCAGCAGCTCCGTTGGCGGCGCGGCCTGGACCCCTGCAGGAGGGCAGTACTTC. Translating gives CASSSVGGAAWTPAGGQYF.

The chain has TRBV7-9 and TRBJ2-7, with TRBD2 as a possible D gene (7 bases). Trimming took off 2 bases at V and 5 bases at J, with 19 bases between the two ends. The CDR3 has 16 residues. The germline V gene has CDR1 SEHNR and CDR2 FQNEAQ (reference sequence). CDR3 in amino acids: CASSLNPFRGANEQYF. CDR3 sequence (DNA): TGTGCCAGCAGCTTAAACCCTTTTCGGGGGGCAAACGAGCAGTACTTC.

The V gene is TRBV14, the J gene TRBJ1-2, with D perhaps matching TRBD1 (6 bases). Germline CDR1 is SGHDN and CDR2 is FVKESK. V dropped 4 bases and J dropped 0 bases, with 6 bases sitting between them. The CDR3 extends over 13 amino acids. CDR3 in DNA: TGTGCCAGCAGCCGGACAGCTAACTATGGCTACACCTTC. This gives the protein CASSRTANYGYTF.

The chain combines TRBV5-1 with TRBJ2-7, with 11 bases matching TRBD1. Trimming removed 4 bases from V and 4 bases from J; junction bases left unmatched: 7. Germline values: CDR1 SGHRS, CDR2 YFSETQ. This CDR3 contains 15 residues. The CDR3, as DNA: TGCGCCAGCAGCGCCCGGGACAGGGGGAATTACGAGCAGTACTTC. It is translated as CASSARDRGNYEQYF.

The V and J genes are TRBV5-4 and TRBJ1-2, with 9 bases lining up with TRBD1. In germline, CDR1 is SGHNT, CDR2 YYREEE (reference sequence). The J segment lost 11 bases and the V segment lost 4 bases, leaving 9 bases of the junction unmatched. CDR3 length equals 13 residues. The CDR3 here is CASSPGQGTFYTF. CDR3 nucleotides: TGTGCCAGCAGCCCTGGACAGGGGACTTTTTACACCTTC.

The gene calls are TRBV2 and TRBJ1-4; 7 nucleotides match TRBD1. Germline loops: CDR1 SNHLY, CDR2 FYNNEI. J lost 8 bases, V lost 7 bases, and 7 bases had no gene match. This CDR3 is built from 13 residues. For the CDR3, the DNA is TGTGCCAGCACCCCCCGACAGGGCGAAAAACTGTTTTTT. This gives the protein CASTPRQGEKLFF.

The V call is TRBV19, the J call TRBJ1-2; D unresolved. In germline, CDR1 is LNHDA, CDR2 SQIVND (reference sequence). This CDR3 region has 14 residues. Trimming left V 3 bases short and J 8 bases short, with 16 bases between. The CDR3 DNA sequence: TGTGCCAGTAGTATCGGAACTCAAGCGGGCGGCTACACCTTC. Translation: CASSIGTQAGGYTF.

The rearrangement joins TRBV5-1 to TRBJ1-5; 9 bases map to TRBD1. Germline V gives CDR1 SGHRS, CDR2 YFSETQ. The CDR3 extends over 14 amino acids. Trimming at V came to 4 bases and at J to 7 bases, leaving 6 bases not matched to a gene. CDR3: CASSPGQGEQPQHF. The CDR3 DNA reads TGCGCCAGCAGCCCGGGACAGGGTGAACAGCCCCAGCATTTT.

This clone is a singleton in its sample. The rearrangement uses TRBV5-6 and TRBJ1-2; 9 nucleotides match TRBD1. Germline values: CDR1 SGHDT, CDR2 YYEEEE. V shed 4 bases, J shed 4 bases, and the junction held 8 bases outside the gene matches. The CDR3 spans 15 residues. The CDR3 region has the DNA TGTGCCAGCAGCGGGGGACAGGGTCTTATCTATGGCTACACCTTC. Translated: CASSGGQGLIYGYTF.

The gene calls are TRBV7-9 and TRBJ2-7, with TRBD2 matching over 7 bases. Germline CDR1 reads SEHNR; CDR2 reads FQNEAQ (reference sequence). This CDR3 is built from 14 residues. V gave up 6 bases and J gave up 0 bases; unmatched junction bases: 5. CDR3 protein: CASSSSGVSYEQYF. CDR3 DNA sequence: TGTGCCAGCAGTTCAAGCGGGGTCTCCTACGAGCAGTACTTC.

The chain couples TRBV5-5 to TRBJ2-5; 8 bases line up with TRBD2. After removal of 2 bases from V and 3 bases from J, the junction contained 9 bases not matched to a gene. Germline V gene sequence: CDR1 SGHKS, CDR2 YYEKEE (reference sequence). The CDR3 length is 16 residues. The CDR3 is CASSFPFSGAKETQYF. CDR3 nucleotide sequence: TGTGCCAGCAGCTTTCCCTTTAGCGGGGCAAAAGAGACCCAGTACTTC.

The V gene is TRBV30, the J gene TRBJ1-2; D may be TRBD1 (6 bases). The V gene's germline CDR1 is GTSNPN and CDR2 SVGIG (reference sequence). V was trimmed by 3 bases and J by 4 bases, leaving 12 bases between them. The CDR3 sequence is 13 residues long. CDR3: CAWSAGTIYGYTF. Written as DNA, the CDR3 is TGTGCCTGGAGCGCCGGGACAATCTATGGCTACACCTTC.

The chain has TRBV4-3 and TRBJ2-7, with TRBD2 matching 13 bases. CDR3 size: 15 residues. Germline lookup yields CDR1 LGHNA and CDR2 YSLEER. V shed 2 bases and J 4 bases; nucleotides not matched to a gene: 2. This CDR3 reads CASSQTSGGAYEQYF. The CDR3 DNA follows: TGCGCCAGCAGCCAAACTAGCGGGGGGGCGTACGAGCAGTACTTC.

V is TRBV18 and J is TRBJ2-1, with TRBD1 identical over 10 bases. The germline V gene encodes CDR1 KGHSH and CDR2 LQKENI. After removal of 0 bases from V and 7 bases from J, the junction contained 6 bases not matched to a gene. The CDR3 is made up of 16 amino acids. The DNA for the CDR3 is TGTGCCAGCTCACCACCAGACAGGGGGCGCGGTAATGAGCAGTTCTTC. Translating it yields CASSPPDRGRGNEQFF.

The chain employs TRBV9 and TRBJ1-3; a weak D match, TRBD1 (6 bases). Germline V lookup: CDR1 SGDLS, CDR2 YYNGEE. With 0 bases removed from V and 4 bases from J, the gap between germline ends came to 8 bases. There are 14 residues in the CDR3. The CDR3 nucleotides read TGTGCCAGCAGCGTAGCAGGGGACGGAAACACCATATATTTT. Its translation is CASSVAGDGNTIYF. Combining the CDR3 with reference TRBV9 and TRBJ1-3 gives the whole variable domain DSGVTQTPKHLITATGQRVTLRCSPRSGDLSVYWYQQSLDQGLQFLIQYYNGEERAKGNILERFSAQQFPDLHSELNLSSLELGDSALYFCASSVAGDGNTIYFGEGSWLTVV.

The chain carries TRBV3-1 (or the pseudogene TRBV3-2) and TRBJ2-7, with no clear D. The length of the CDR3 is 12 residues. Germline loops: CDR1 LGHDT, CDR2 YNNKEL (reference sequence). Trimming removed 3 bases from V and 5 bases from J, with 8 bases in between. The CDR3 DNA sequence: TGTGCCAGCAGCCACTCCCCCCACGAGCAGTACTTC. Translating gives CASSHSPHEQYF.